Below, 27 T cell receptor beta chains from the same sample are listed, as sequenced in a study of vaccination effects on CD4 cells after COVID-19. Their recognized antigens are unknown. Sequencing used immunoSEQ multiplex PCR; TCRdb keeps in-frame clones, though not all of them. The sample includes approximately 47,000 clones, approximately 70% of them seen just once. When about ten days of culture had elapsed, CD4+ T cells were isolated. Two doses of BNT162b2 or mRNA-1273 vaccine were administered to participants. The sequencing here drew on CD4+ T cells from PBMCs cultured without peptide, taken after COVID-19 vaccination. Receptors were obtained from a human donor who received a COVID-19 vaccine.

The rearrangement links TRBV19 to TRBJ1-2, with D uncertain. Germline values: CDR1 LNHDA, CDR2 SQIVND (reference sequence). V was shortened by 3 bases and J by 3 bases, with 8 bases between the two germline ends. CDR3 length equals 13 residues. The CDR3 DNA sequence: TGTGCCAGTAGTATCTGGGGAGACTATGGCTACACCTTC. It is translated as CASSIWGDYGYTF.

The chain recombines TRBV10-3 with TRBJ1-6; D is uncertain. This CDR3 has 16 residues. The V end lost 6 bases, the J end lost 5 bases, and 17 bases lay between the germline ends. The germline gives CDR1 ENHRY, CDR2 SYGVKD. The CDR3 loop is CAISELSLADNSPLHF. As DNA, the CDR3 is TGTGCCATCAGCGAATTGTCTCTGGCGGATAATTCACCCCTCCACTTT.

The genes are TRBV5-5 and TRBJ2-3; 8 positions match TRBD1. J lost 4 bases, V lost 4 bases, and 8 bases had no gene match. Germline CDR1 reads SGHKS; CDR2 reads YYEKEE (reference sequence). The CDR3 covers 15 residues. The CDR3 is CASSVTGTGADTQYF. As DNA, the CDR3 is TGTGCCAGCAGCGTAACCGGGACAGGCGCAGATACGCAGTATTTT.

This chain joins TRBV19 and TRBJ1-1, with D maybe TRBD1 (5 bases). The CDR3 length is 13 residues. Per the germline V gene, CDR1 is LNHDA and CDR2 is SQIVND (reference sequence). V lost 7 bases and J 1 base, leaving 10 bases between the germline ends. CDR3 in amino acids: CASTKGQNTEAFF. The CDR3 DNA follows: TGTGCCAGTACCAAGGGGCAGAACACTGAAGCTTTCTTT.

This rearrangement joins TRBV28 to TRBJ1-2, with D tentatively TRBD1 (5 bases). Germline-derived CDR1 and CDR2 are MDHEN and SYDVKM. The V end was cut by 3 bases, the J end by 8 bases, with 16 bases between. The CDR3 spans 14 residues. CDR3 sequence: CASSFMAGPGGYTF. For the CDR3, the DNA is TGTGCCAGCAGTTTTATGGCGGGACCAGGGGGCTACACCTTC.

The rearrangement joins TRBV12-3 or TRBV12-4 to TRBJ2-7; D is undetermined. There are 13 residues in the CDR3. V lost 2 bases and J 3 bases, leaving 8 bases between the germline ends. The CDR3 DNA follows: TGTGCCAGCAGTTTATACAGCCGCTACGAGCAGTACTTC. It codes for CASSLYSRYEQYF.

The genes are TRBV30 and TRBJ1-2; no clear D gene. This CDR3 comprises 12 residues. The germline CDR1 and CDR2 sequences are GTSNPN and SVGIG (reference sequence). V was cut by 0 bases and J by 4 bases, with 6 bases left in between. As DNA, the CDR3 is TGTGCCTGGAGTGTAGGAGGCTATGGCTACACCTTC. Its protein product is CAWSVGGYGYTF.

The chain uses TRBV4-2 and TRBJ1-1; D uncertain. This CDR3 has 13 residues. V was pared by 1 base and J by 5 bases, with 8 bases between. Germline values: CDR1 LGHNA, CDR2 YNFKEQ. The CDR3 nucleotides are TGTGCCAGCAGCCAAGTGGACGGTACTGAAGCTTTCTTT. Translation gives CASSQVDGTEAFF.

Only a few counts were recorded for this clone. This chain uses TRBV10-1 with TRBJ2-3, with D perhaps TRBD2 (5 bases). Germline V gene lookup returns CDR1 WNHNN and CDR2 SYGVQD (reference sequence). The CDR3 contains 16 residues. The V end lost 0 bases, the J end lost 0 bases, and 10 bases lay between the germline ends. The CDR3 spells CASSESIGGSTDTQYF. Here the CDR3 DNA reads TGCGCCAGCAGTGAGTCGATAGGCGGGAGCACAGATACGCAGTATTTT.

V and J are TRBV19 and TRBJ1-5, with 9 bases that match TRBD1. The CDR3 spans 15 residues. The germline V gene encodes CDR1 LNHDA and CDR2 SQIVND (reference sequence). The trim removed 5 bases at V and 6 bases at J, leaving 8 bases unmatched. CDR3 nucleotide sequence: TGTGCCAGTAGTCCCAGACAGGGGGTCGGTCAGCCCCAGCATTTT. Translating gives CASSPRQGVGQPQHF.

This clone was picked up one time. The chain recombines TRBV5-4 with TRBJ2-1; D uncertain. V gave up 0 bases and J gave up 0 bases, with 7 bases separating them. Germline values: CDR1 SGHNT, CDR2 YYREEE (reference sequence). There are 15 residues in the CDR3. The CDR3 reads CASSLGASSYNEQFF. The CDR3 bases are TGTGCCAGCAGCTTGGGCGCTAGCTCCTACAATGAGCAGTTCTTC.

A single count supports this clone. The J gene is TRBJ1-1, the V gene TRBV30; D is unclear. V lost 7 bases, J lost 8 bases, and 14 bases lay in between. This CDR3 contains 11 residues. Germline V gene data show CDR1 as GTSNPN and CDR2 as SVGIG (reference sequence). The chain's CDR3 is CAFTTKGEAFF. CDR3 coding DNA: TGTGCCTTCACAACCAAGGGAGAAGCTTTCTTT.

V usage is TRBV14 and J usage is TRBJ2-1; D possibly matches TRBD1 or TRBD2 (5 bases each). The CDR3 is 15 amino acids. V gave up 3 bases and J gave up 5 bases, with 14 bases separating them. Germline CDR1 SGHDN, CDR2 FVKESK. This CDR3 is CASSQPGTGHNEQFF. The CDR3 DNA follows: TGTGCCAGCAGCCAGCCGGGCACGGGACACAATGAGCAGTTCTTC.

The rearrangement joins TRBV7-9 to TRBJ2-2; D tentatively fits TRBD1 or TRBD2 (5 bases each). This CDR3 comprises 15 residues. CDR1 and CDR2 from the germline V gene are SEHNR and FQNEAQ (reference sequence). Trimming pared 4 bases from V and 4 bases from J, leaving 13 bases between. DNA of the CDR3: TGTGCCAGCAGCTCCCCCGGGACCCTCACCGGGGAGCTGTTTTTT. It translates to CASSSPGTLTGELFF.

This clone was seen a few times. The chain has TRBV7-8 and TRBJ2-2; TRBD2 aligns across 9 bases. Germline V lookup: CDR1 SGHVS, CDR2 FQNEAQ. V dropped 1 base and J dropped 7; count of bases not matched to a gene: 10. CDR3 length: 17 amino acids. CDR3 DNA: TGTGCCAGCAGCTTAGATTCAGCGGGGGGAGTTATCGGGGAGCTGTTTTTT. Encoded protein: CASSLDSAGGVIGELFF.

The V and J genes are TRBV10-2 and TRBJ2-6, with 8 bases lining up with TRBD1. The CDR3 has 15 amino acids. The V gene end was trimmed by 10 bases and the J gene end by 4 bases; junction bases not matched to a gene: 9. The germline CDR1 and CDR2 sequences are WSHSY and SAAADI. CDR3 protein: CATGQGEAGANVLTF. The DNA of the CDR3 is TGCGCCACTGGACAGGGTGAGGCAGGGGCCAACGTCCTGACTTTC.

The CDR3 loop is CASRGVIGELFF. The CDR3 bases are TGTGCCAGCCGAGGGGTTATCGGGGAGCTGTTTTTT. V is TRBV7-8 and J is TRBJ2-2; D is tentatively TRBD1 or TRBD2 (5 bases each). CDR3 length: 12 amino acids. Germline V gene sequence: CDR1 SGHVS, CDR2 FQNEAQ. V dropped 8 bases and J dropped 7 bases, with 11 bases sitting between them. Full variable domain (missing parts from reference TRBV7-8 and TRBJ2-2): GAGVSQSPRYKVAKRGQDVALRCDPISGHVSLFWYQQALGQGPEFLTYFQNEAQLDKSGLPSDRFFAERPEGSVSTLKIQRTQQEDSAVYLCASRGVIGELFFGEGSRLTVL.

The CDR3 spells CASSIDRQYGYTF. CDR3 DNA: TGTGCCAGCAGCATTGACCGGCAATATGGCTACACCTTC. The rearrangement uses TRBV7-2 and TRBJ1-2; D call uncertain. Germline V CDR1 and CDR2: SGHTA, FQGNSA. Deletions cut 5 bases from V and 5 bases from J, with 12 bases between. This CDR3 spans 13 amino acids.

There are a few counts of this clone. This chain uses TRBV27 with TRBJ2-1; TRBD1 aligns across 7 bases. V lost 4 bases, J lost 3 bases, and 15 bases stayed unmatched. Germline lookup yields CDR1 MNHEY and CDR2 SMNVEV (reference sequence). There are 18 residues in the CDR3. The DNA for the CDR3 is TGTGCCAGCAGTTCTGCCTACCTCCGGGACAGAAGCTACAATGAGCAGTTCTTC. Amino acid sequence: CASSSAYLRDRSYNEQFF.

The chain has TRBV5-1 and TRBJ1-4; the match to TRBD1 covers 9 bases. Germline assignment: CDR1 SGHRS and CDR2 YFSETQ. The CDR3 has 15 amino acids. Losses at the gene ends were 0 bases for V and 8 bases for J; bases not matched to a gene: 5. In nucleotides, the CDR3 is TGCGCCAGCAGCTTGGACAGGGGGCATGGGGAAAAACTGTTTTTT. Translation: CASSLDRGHGEKLFF.

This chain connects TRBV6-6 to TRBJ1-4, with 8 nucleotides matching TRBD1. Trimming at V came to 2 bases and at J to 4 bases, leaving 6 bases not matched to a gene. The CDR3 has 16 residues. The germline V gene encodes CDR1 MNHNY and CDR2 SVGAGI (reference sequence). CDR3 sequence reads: CASSYPRTGSNEKLFF. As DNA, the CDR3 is TGTGCCAGCAGTTACCCGAGGACAGGGAGTAATGAAAAACTGTTTTTT.

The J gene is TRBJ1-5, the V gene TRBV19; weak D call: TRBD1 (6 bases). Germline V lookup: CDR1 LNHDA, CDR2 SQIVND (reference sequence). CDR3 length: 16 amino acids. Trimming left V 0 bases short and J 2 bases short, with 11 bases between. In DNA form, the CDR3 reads TGTGCCAGTAGTATAGACTATGCAGGGGGCAATCAGCCCCAGCATTTT. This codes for CASSIDYAGGNQPQHF.

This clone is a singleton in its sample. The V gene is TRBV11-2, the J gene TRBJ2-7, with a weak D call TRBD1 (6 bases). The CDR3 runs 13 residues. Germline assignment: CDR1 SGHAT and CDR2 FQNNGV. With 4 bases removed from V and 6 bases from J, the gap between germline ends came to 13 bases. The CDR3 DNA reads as TGTGCCAGCAGCTCATACAGGGTCTCCGAGCAGTACTTC. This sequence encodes CASSSYRVSEQYF.

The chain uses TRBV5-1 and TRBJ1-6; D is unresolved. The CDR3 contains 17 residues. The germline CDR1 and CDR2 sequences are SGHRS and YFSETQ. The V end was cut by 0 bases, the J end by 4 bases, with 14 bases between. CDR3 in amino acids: CASSLGGAVPYNSPLHF. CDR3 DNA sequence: TGCGCCAGCAGCTTGGGCGGAGCCGTACCGTATAATTCACCCCTCCACTTT.

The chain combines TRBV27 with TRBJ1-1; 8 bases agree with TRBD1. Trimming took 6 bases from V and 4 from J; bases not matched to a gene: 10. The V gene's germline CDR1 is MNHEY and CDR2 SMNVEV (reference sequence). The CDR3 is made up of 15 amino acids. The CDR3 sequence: CASRRQGRVATEAFF. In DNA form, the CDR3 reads TGTGCCAGCAGGAGACAGGGGAGGGTGGCCACTGAAGCTTTCTTT.

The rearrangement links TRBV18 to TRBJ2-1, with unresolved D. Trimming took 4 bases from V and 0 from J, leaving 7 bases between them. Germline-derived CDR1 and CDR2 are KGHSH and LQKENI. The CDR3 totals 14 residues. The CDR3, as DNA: TGTGCCAGCTCACAAAGCGACTCCTACAATGAGCAGTTCTTC. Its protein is CASSQSDSYNEQFF.

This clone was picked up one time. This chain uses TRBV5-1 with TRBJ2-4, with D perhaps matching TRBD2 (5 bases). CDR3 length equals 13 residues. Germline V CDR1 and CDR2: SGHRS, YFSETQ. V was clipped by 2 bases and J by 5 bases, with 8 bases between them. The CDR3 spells CASSFSAENIQYF. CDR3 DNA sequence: TGCGCCAGCAGCTTCTCAGCGGAAAACATTCAGTACTTC.